This T cell receptor (beta chain) comes out of a study of Graves' ophthalmopathy and Graves' hyperthyroidism. Whole-study findings and limits: Most expanded clonotypes from thyroid (those above 0.001 frequency) were also found in blood.

From RNA, the CDR3 regions of TCR beta chains were amplified and sequenced. A first-round RT-PCR used HTBI primers, followed by a second-round multiplex PCR. TCRdb analysed the multiplex PCR reads with MiXCR anew, one entry per CDR3 protein. The sample holds a few hundred thousand distinct CDR3 sequences, less than 45% seen once. Among the hyperthyroidism patients, all were newly diagnosed, aged 18 to 65, with under 2 months' duration. In germline, CDR1 is KGHDR, CDR2 SFDVKD. This CDR3 contains 13 residues. Regarding this clonotype: Its specificity is unknown. A much larger clone lies a single base off, so this may be a read error.

This sequence originates from an adult man with Graves' hyperthyroidism. The sample was peripheral blood or thyroid tissue (not recorded which). The chain uses TRBV24-1 and TRBJ2-7; no reliable D call. CDR3 protein: CAASDPNRYGQYF. The CDR3 DNA is TGTGCCGCCAGTGATCCGAACCGTTACGGGCAGTACTTC.